The following is a T cell receptor (beta chain) sequence with its context. No antigen is known for it. The data stem from a study of human T cells and chemical hapten exposure. Study overall: Per-sample TCR yield variation was attributed mainly to small pooled library volume differences.

Germline V CDR1 and CDR2: SGHTA, FQGNSA. The CDR3 totals 14 residues. V gave up 5 bases and J gave up 7 bases, with 15 bases separating them. In the library, unique molecular identifiers were attached to individual cDNA molecules. TCRdb called the 5' RACE reads again in MiXCR, with one record for every CDR3 protein. The table shows some 78,000 distinct CDR3 sequences, with about 7.7% occurring only once. Someone pulled total RNA out of unfractionated whole blood. Broader study findings: DPC sensitization did not alter TCRs above 1 in 1000 frequency.

The clonotype comes from a male donor in good health. The chain is built from TRBV7-2 and TRBJ2-1; tentative D call: TRBD1 (7 bases). CDR3 bases: TGTGCCAGCAGCCCAAGACAGGGAGGAAATGAGCAGTTCTTC. It specifies CASSPRQGGNEQFF.